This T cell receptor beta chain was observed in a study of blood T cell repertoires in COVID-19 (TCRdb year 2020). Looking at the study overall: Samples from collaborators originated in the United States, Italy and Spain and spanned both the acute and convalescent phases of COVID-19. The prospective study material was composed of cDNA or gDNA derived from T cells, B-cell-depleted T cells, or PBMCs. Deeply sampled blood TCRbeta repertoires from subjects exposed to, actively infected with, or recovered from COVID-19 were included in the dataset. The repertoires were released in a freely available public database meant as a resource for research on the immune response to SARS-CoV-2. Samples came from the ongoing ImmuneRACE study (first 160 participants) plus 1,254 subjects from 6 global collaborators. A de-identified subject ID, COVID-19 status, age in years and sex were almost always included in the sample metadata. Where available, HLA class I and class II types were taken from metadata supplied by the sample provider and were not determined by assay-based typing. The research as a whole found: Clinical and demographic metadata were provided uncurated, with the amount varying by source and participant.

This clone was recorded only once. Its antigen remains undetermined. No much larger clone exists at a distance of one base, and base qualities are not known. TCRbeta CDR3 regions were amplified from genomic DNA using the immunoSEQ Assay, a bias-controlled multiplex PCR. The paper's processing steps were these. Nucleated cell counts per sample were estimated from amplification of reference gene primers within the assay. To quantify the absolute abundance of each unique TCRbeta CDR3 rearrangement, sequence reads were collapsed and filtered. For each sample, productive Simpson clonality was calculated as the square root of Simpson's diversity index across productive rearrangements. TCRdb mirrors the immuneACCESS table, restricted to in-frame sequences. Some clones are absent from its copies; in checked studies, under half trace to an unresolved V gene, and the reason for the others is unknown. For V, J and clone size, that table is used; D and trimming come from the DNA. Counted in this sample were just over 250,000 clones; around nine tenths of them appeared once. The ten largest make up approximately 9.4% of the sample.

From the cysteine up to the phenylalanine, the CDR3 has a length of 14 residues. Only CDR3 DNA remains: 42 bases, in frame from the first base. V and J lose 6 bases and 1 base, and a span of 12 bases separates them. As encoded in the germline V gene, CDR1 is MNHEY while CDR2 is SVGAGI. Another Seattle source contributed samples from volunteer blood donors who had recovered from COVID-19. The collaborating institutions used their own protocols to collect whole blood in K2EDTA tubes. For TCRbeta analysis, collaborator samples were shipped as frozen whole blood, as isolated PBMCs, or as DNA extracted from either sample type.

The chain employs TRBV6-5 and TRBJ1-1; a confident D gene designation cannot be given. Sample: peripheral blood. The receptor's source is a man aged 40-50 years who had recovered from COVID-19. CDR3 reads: CASRYPGGNTEAFF. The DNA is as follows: TGTGCCAGCAGGTACCCCGGCGGGAACACTGAAGCTTTCTTT.